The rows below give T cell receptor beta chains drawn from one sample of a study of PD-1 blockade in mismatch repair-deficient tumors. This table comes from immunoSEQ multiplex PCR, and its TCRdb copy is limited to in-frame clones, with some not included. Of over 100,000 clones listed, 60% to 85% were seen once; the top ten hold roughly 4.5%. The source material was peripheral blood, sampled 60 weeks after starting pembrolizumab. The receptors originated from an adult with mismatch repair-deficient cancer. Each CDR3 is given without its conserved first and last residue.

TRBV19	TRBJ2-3	ASSARSGRADTQY
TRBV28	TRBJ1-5	ASSLVVSSNQPQH
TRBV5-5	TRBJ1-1	ASSSTQKAYTEAF
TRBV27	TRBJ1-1	ASRILRGVRTEAF
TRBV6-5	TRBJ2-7	ASIPSDLPYEQY
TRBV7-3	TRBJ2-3	ASSLRGSAGVPDTQY
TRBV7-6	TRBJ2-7	ASSLDLYEQY
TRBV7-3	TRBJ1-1	ASSANLGGEAF
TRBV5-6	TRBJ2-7	ASSLGNEQY
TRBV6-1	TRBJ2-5	ASSERTDGETQY
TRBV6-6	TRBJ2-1	ASSYSESPDEQF
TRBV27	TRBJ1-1	ASSFQGRLTEAF
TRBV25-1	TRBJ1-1	ASWGAEAF
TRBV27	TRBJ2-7	ASSLGLAGLIRYEQY
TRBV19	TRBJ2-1	ASSVLDDRNEQF
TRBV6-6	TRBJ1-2	ASSPIYYGYT
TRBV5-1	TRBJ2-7	ASTGEDRSYEQY
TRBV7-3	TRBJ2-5	ASSPGTGPQETQY
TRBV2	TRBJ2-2	ASSVASVTGELF
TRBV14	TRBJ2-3	ASSQAYTPGTDTQY
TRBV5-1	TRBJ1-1	ASSLGQGQGLTEAF
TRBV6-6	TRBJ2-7	ASSTGRGYEQY
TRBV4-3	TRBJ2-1	ASSQDYRGVDNEQF
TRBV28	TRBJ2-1	ASRPGTGEFYEQF
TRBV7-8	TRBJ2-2	ASSLLGTYQGGGELF
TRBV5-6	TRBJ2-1	ASSLSAGFNNEQF